Listed below are T cell receptor beta chains from one sample, sequenced in a study of cytomegalovirus exposure and HLA in healthy donors. Sequencing used immunoSEQ multiplex PCR; TCRdb keeps in-frame clones, though not all of them. This table has 150,000 or so clones, over 60% appearing once. The specimen was PBMCs. These receptors were collected from a woman in her forties or fifties in good health and CMV-seropositive. CDR3s include the opening cysteine and the closing phenylalanine or tryptophan. Fields, in order: CDR3 DNA, CDR3 protein, clone size, J gene, D gene, V gene. A D gene is named only where the DNA matches it firmly. The size field is filled for only some rows; it gives once, few, many or a size class.

DNA: TGTGCCAGCAGTGAAAGGGCGGGGAATCAGCCCCAGCATTTT
CDR3: CASSERAGNQPQHF
size: .
J: TRBJ1-5
D: .
V: TRBV6-1

DNA: TGTGCCAGCAGCGAAGGGACAGGAGGTTTATTGACCCAGTACTTC
CDR3: CASSEGTGGLLTQYF
size: .
J: TRBJ2-5
D: TRBD1
V: TRBV7-9

DNA: TGCAGCGTTGGGAAGGTAGGGGATGAGCAGTTCTTC
CDR3: CSVGKVGDEQFF
size: .
J: TRBJ2-1
D: .
V: TRBV29-1

DNA: TGTGCCAGCAGTCCCCCTAGACTGGGCAATCAGCCCCAGCATTTT
CDR3: CASSPPRLGNQPQHF
size: .
J: TRBJ1-5
D: .
V: TRBV28

DNA: TGTGCCAGCTCAGCGTACGAATTAGGCTACACCTTC
CDR3: CASSAYELGYTF
size: few
J: TRBJ1-2
D: .
V: TRBV18

DNA: TGTGCCAGCAGTCCAACAGGTGTCTTTGGCTACACCTTC
CDR3: CASSPTGVFGYTF
size: .
J: TRBJ1-2
D: .
V: TRBV6-1

DNA: TGTGCCAGCAGCTTGGGAGGGCTTGGGGCTTTCTTT
CDR3: CASSLGGLGAFF
size: .
J: TRBJ1-1
D: .
V: TRBV5-6

DNA: TGTGCCAGCAGCGTCGCGGGAGGAGTGAATGAGCAGTTCTTC
CDR3: CASSVAGGVNEQFF
size: .
J: TRBJ2-1
D: TRBD2
V: TRBV9

DNA: TGTGCCAGCAGCCCGTGGCAGGGGGCCTACGAGCAGTACTTC
CDR3: CASSPWQGAYEQYF
size: .
J: TRBJ2-7
D: TRBD1
V: TRBV27

DNA: TGTGCCAGCAGCTCACTCCCGGGACTAGTCGGGGAGCTGTTTTTT
CDR3: CASSSLPGLVGELFF
size: .
J: TRBJ2-2
D: TRBD2
V: TRBV7-3

DNA: TGTGCCAGCAGCTTGTTTGGGGGGTTCAGGTACACTGAAGCTTTCTTT
CDR3: CASSLFGGFRYTEAFF
size: .
J: TRBJ1-1
D: .
V: TRBV7-8

DNA: TGTGCCAGAAGCTTGAAGGACTCAGGGGGCGATGAGCAGTTCTTC
CDR3: CARSLKDSGGDEQFF
size: .
J: TRBJ2-1
D: TRBD1
V: TRBV5-3

DNA: TGTGCCAGCAGCTCAGGCAGGGGGACTGAAGCTTTCTTT
CDR3: CASSSGRGTEAFF
size: .
J: TRBJ1-1
D: TRBD1
V: TRBV7-9

DNA: TGTGCCTCTAGAGGGTCGAGAAACAGGGCGCTGGATCAGCCCCAGCATTTT
CDR3: CASRGSRNRALDQPQHF
size: .
J: TRBJ1-5
D: .
V: TRBV28

DNA: TGTGCCAGCAGCATCGGGACTAGCGGGGGGTATGAGCAGTTCTTC
CDR3: CASSIGTSGGYEQFF
size: .
J: TRBJ2-1
D: TRBD2
V: TRBV7-6

DNA: TGTGCCTGGAACCACAGGGGAAAGAACACTGAAGCTTTCTTT
CDR3: CAWNHRGKNTEAFF
size: .
J: TRBJ1-1
D: TRBD1
V: TRBV30

DNA: TGTGCCAGCAGACTAGCGGGGGTGAGGGGTACAGATACGCAGTATTTT
CDR3: CASRLAGVRGTDTQYF
size: .
J: TRBJ2-3
D: TRBD2
V: TRBV7-9

DNA: TGTGCCAGCAGAAGGACTTACGAGCAGTTCTTC
CDR3: CASRRTYEQFF
size: .
J: TRBJ2-1
D: .
V: TRBV2

DNA: TGCGCCAGCAGTGAGTCAGCGGACTCCTACAATGAGCAGTTCTTC
CDR3: CASSESADSYNEQFF
size: .
J: TRBJ2-1
D: .
V: TRBV10-2

DNA: TGTGCCATCACGGGACAGGGGAACACTGAAGCTTTCTTT
CDR3: CAITGQGNTEAFF
size: few
J: TRBJ1-1
D: TRBD1
V: TRBV28

DNA: TGTGCCAGCAGCCAAGGACAGGTCAATCAGCCCCAGCATTTT
CDR3: CASSQGQVNQPQHF
size: .
J: TRBJ1-5
D: TRBD1
V: TRBV7-2

DNA: TGTGCCAGCAGCCAACAAACAGGGGTGACTGAAGCTTTCTTT
CDR3: CASSQQTGVTEAFF
size: .
J: TRBJ1-1
D: TRBD1
V: TRBV7-2

DNA: TGTGCCAGCAGTTATTCATCTGGCTGGCCCTCCTACGAGCAGTACTTC
CDR3: CASSYSSGWPSYEQYF
size: few
J: TRBJ2-7
D: .
V: TRBV6-6

DNA: TGTGCCAGCAGCTTGTTAGTAGGAGACAGGGGTTTTTCACCCCTCCACTTT
CDR3: CASSLLVGDRGFSPLHF
size: .
J: TRBJ1-6
D: TRBD1
V: TRBV5-6

DNA: TGTGCCAGCAGACACCCCCTCAGGAACACTGAAGCTTTCTTT
CDR3: CASRHPLRNTEAFF
size: .
J: TRBJ1-1
D: .
V: TRBV7-2

DNA: TGTGCCAGCAGCCCGCAGGCCGGGACAGGGCAGAAAGGCTACACCTTC
CDR3: CASSPQAGTGQKGYTF
size: few
J: TRBJ1-2
D: TRBD1
V: TRBV4-2

DNA: TGTGCCAGCCAGCCCCAGGGGGCCAGATATGGCTACACCTTC
CDR3: CASQPQGARYGYTF
size: .
J: TRBJ1-2
D: TRBD1
V: TRBV9

DNA: TGTGCCAGCAGTTTACAGGGTCTTGCGGTGGAGACCCAGTACTTC
CDR3: CASSLQGLAVETQYF
size: .
J: TRBJ2-5
D: .
V: TRBV2

DNA: TGTGCCAGCAGAGGGGGGGGACGAGGCACTGAAGCTTTCTTT
CDR3: CASRGGGRGTEAFF
size: .
J: TRBJ1-1
D: .
V: TRBV28

DNA: TGTGCCAGCAGCTTACTGTCTGAAAAACTGTTTTTT
CDR3: CASSLLSEKLFF
size: .
J: TRBJ1-4
D: .
V: TRBV5-6

DNA: TGTGCCAGCAGAGACCGGGACAGGGAGCTGTTTTTT
CDR3: CASRDRDRELFF
size: .
J: TRBJ2-2
D: .
V: TRBV7-2

DNA: TGTGCCAGCATGTTTCGAGTTGGTGAGCAGTTCTTC
CDR3: CASMFRVGEQFF
size: few
J: TRBJ2-1
D: .
V: TRBV2

DNA: TGTGCCAGCGGCCGCTACGAGCAGTACTTC
CDR3: CASGRYEQYF
size: .
J: TRBJ2-7
D: .
V: TRBV28

DNA: TGTGCCAGCAGCTTAAGACTAGCGGGGGGAGAGGAGCAGTTCTTC
CDR3: CASSLRLAGGEEQFF
size: .
J: TRBJ2-1
D: TRBD2
V: TRBV7-2

DNA: TGCAGCGTTGGAAGAGGCGGGGGAGACAGCGGAGATACGCAGTATTTT
CDR3: CSVGRGGGDSGDTQYF
size: .
J: TRBJ2-3
D: TRBD2
V: TRBV29-1

DNA: TGTGCCAGCAGTTACTCGAAGGCGGACTATGGCTACACCTTC
CDR3: CASSYSKADYGYTF
size: .
J: TRBJ1-2
D: .
V: TRBV6-5

DNA: TGTGCCACTGAAGCTCTAGCGGGGGGCTACAATGAGCAGTTCTTC
CDR3: CATEALAGGYNEQFF
size: .
J: TRBJ2-1
D: TRBD2
V: TRBV15

DNA: TGTGCCAGCAGCCTGACTAGCGGGGCGCCCTACGAGCAGTACTTC
CDR3: CASSLTSGAPYEQYF
size: .
J: TRBJ2-7
D: TRBD2
V: TRBV6-5